This note documents a single T cell receptor beta chain sequence. The target of this receptor is not known. No much larger clone is present one base from it, and per-base qualities are unavailable. The time point label of this sample denotes: pretreatment peripheral blood. The cohort comprised about 30 patients with locally advanced or metastatic urothelial carcinoma treated at Memorial Sloan Kettering on a trial protocol. Peripheral blood mononuclear cells were collected pretreatment and during treatment, with between 1 and 8 total time points per patient. The Qiagen DNeasy Blood extraction kit was used to purify genomic DNA from total PBMCs and tumor samples. PBMCs were collected pretreatment and during treatment, and were isolated and stored as previously described. Germline trimming: 4 bases from V, 0 bases from J; junction bases outside gene matches: 10. Taken from cysteine to phenylalanine, the CDR3 has 17 residues. This entry keeps only the CDR3 DNA: 51 bases, framed from base 1. From the germline V gene, CDR1 is KGHSH and CDR2 is LQKENI.

To estimate absolute template abundance from read counts, synthetic TCR analog templates were spiked into each PCR. The immunoSEQ assay used bias-controlled V and J gene primers to amplify TCRbeta CDR3 regions from genomic DNA. Rearranged TCRbeta segments were sequenced at approximately 20X coverage. The authors processed their data as follows. Sequencing errors were corrected by clustering, and CDR3s were annotated against IMGT so that V, D and J genes could be assigned. Downstream analyses used only productive TCRbeta rearrangements, leaving out any out-of-frame or stop-codon sequences. Clonality was computed as one minus Shannon entropy normalized by the log of the number of unique productive sequences. Clones differing between time points or between blood and tumor were identified using Fisher's exact test with Benjamini-Hochberg correction, with an adjusted p below 0.01 applied as the threshold. TCRdb re-hosts the immuneACCESS table, in-frame sequences only. Its copies lack some clones; in the studies checked, an unresolved V gene accounts for under half of them, and the cause for the rest is not known. That table supplies the V and J calls and clone size; D and trimming were determined from the DNA. This sample comprises roughly 130,000 clones, 84% of them detected only once. The leading ten clones occupy roughly 3.5% of the sample.

This sample is part of a study of PD-L1 blockade in urothelial cancer (dated by TCRdb to about 2017). Looking at the study overall: All patients started therapy at some point between 2014 and 2016 and received atezolizumab 1,200 mg intravenously every 3 weeks. About 90% of the 29 patients were identified as males with urothelial cancer of bladder origin, and a prior smoking history was reported by 18 of 29 patients. Patients had an ECOG performance status of 0 or 1 and had received between 0 and 3 prior chemotherapy regimens. Blood samples were analyzed at 3 weeks after treatment start (second dose) and at 6 weeks after treatment start. Blood samples gave median yields of roughly 150,000 T cells and around 88,000 unique TCRs, along with a median clonality of about 0.084. The study was an exploratory multi-omic analysis of somatic, immune and clinical correlates of response to PD-L1 blockade with atezolizumab in urothelial cancer. Pretreatment tumor samples, along with matched peripheral blood collected serially before and after atezolizumab treatment, underwent TCR sequencing. Progression-free survival longer than 6 months counted as durable clinical benefit, and TCR features were additionally tested against both progression-free and overall survival. In the same patients, whole exome sequencing and RNA sequencing of pretreatment tumors were performed in addition to TCR sequencing. Some ten patients reached durable clinical benefit, while fewer than 25 patients did not. Approximately 29 patients had pretreatment blood TCR-seq, some 24 had at least one posttreatment blood collection, and some 24 had tumor TCR-seq.

Results the study describes overall, beyond this receptor: Small sample size (n ≈ 28) and many exploratory analyses mean the results are intended to be hypothesis-generating. Among patients with durable benefit, tumor-associated TCR clones showed greater expansion in peripheral blood 3 weeks after treatment started (n = 22, p = 0.022). A pretreatment peripheral blood TCR clonality below the median was linked to improved progression-free and overall survival.

This receptor was taken from a man in his forties or fifties with urothelial cancer. This specimen was PBMCs, taken around atezolizumab (anti-PD-L1) treatment. The rearranged segments are TRBV18 and TRBJ1-1; TRBD1 agrees with 8 junctional bases. DNA sequence: TGTGCCAGCTCACGTTTCGGACAGGGAGATGTGAACACTGAAGCTTTCTTT. This yields the protein CASSRFGQGDVNTEAFF.